This record looks at one TCR beta chain sequence and its context. Its matching antigen is unknown. These data are taken from a study of blood T cells in healthy people across ages. Study as a whole: Using template switching, researchers captured about one barcoded beta molecule for each two T cells.

A second PCR, run for about 6 to 11 cycles, used a sample-barcoded 5' primer plus a J-beta primer mix. Each CDR3 protein is one row after TCRdb ran MiXCR on the 5' RACE reads. The sample yields 780,000 or so distinct CDR3 sequences, about 61% seen once. The J segment lost 8 bases and the V segment lost 0 bases, leaving 2 bases of the junction unmatched. The CDR3 spans 13 residues. Germline assignment: CDR1 SNHLY and CDR2 FYNNEI. Overall study results and limits: It was not possible, with unsorted PBMCs, to conclusively compare naive and antigen-experienced cells.

The clonotype was recovered from a man in his forties in good health. Sequencing input: blood. The V gene is TRBV2, the J gene TRBJ1-2, with 8 bases aligning to TRBD1. CDR3 sequence (DNA): TGTGCCAGCAGTGAAGCCGGGACAGGCGGCTACACCTTC. It yields the protein CASSEAGTGGYTF.